This T cell receptor (beta chain) was sequenced for a study of blood T cell repertoires in COVID-19. The data were produced by immunoSEQ multiplex PCR, yet TCRdb's version contains in-frame clones alone and is incomplete. In the table there are hundreds of thousands of clones, 75% to 90% of which are singletons. The CDR3 covers 15 residues. With 0 bases clipped from V and 4 bases from J, the junction kept 2 bases outside the gene matches. Germline CDR1 is MNHEY and CDR2 is SVGAGI. Sequences were obtained from peripheral blood. The chain combines TRBV6-5 with TRBJ1-2; 10 bases match TRBD1. The clonotype was recovered from a man aged 55 to 69 who had recovered from COVID-19. CDR3: CASSYSGQGIYGYTF. The DNA for the CDR3 is TGTGCCAGCAGTTACTCGGGACAGGGGATCTATGGCTACACCTTC.